These T cell receptor beta chains were read from a single sample in a study of T cell changes during pregnancy in multiple sclerosis. The data were produced by immunoSEQ multiplex PCR, yet TCRdb's version contains in-frame clones alone and is incomplete. The repertoire holds some 110,000 clones, with about 90% as singletons. Sequences were derived from peripheral blood, sampled in the third trimester of pregnancy. The receptors originated from a female donor with multiple sclerosis, enrolled in a pregnancy study. Both conserved end residues are trimmed from each CDR3. The order of the fields is J gene, D gene, V gene, CDR3 protein. A D gene is named only where the DNA matches it firmly.

j_gene: TRBJ2-5; d_gene: TRBD2; v_gene: TRBV5-1; CDR3aa: ASSEAGGYGKETQY
j_gene: TRBJ1-5; d_gene: NA; v_gene: TRBV7-2; CDR3aa: ASSRDSNQPQH
j_gene: TRBJ2-2; d_gene: NA; v_gene: TRBV7-3; CDR3aa: ASNPGTGGELF
j_gene: TRBJ1-1; d_gene: TRBD1; v_gene: TRBV9; CDR3aa: ASSEGQGRVNTEAF
j_gene: TRBJ2-1; d_gene: NA; v_gene: TRBV5-6; CDR3aa: ASSSRGSYNEQF
j_gene: TRBJ1-4; d_gene: NA; v_gene: TRBV7-9; CDR3aa: ASSFLTATNEKLF
j_gene: TRBJ2-3; d_gene: NA; v_gene: TRBV7-3; CDR3aa: ASSEQGYTDTQY
j_gene: TRBJ1-1; d_gene: NA; v_gene: TRBV18; CDR3aa: ASSTANTEAF
j_gene: TRBJ1-1; d_gene: NA; v_gene: TRBV25-1; CDR3aa: ASSEAGVGSSRTEAF
j_gene: TRBJ2-2; d_gene: TRBD2; v_gene: TRBV5-5; CDR3aa: ASSSPSGVGAGELF
j_gene: TRBJ1-1; d_gene: TRBD1; v_gene: TRBV6-1; CDR3aa: ASSAADRGMNTEAF
j_gene: TRBJ2-3; d_gene: TRBD2; v_gene: TRBV5-1; CDR3aa: ASSFRLAGGFTVGDTQY
j_gene: TRBJ1-5; d_gene: NA; v_gene: TRBV19; CDR3aa: ASNNRVRQPQH
j_gene: TRBJ1-5; d_gene: TRBD1; v_gene: TRBV18; CDR3aa: ASSVGQGNQPQH
j_gene: TRBJ2-7; d_gene: NA; v_gene: TRBV2; CDR3aa: ASRTGEGSYEQY
j_gene: TRBJ1-1; d_gene: NA; v_gene: TRBV10-3; CDR3aa: AISELGGAMNTEAF
j_gene: TRBJ2-1; d_gene: TRBD2; v_gene: TRBV10-3; CDR3aa: AISRGSVVNEQF
j_gene: TRBJ2-1; d_gene: TRBD2; v_gene: TRBV4-1; CDR3aa: ASSQVGGRPYNEQF
j_gene: TRBJ1-2; d_gene: TRBD1; v_gene: TRBV7-9; CDR3aa: ASSSSDRVYGYT
j_gene: TRBJ2-7; d_gene: NA; v_gene: TRBV28; CDR3aa: ASGIDSSYEQY
j_gene: TRBJ1-5; d_gene: NA; v_gene: TRBV10-3; CDR3aa: AISDGQRSNQPQH
j_gene: TRBJ2-5; d_gene: TRBD2; v_gene: TRBV2; CDR3aa: ASRLAGETQY
j_gene: TRBJ1-1; d_gene: NA; v_gene: TRBV6-1; CDR3aa: ASGRTGVVGTEAF
j_gene: TRBJ1-1; d_gene: NA; v_gene: TRBV19; CDR3aa: ASSIEGLMNTEAF
j_gene: TRBJ1-2; d_gene: TRBD1; v_gene: TRBV19; CDR3aa: ASNDPGQGSLRGYT
j_gene: TRBJ2-2; d_gene: TRBD1; v_gene: TRBV27; CDR3aa: ASSVTGLETGELF
j_gene: TRBJ2-1; d_gene: TRBD1; v_gene: TRBV14; CDR3aa: ASSKTGMGEQF
j_gene: TRBJ1-2; d_gene: TRBD1; v_gene: TRBV9; CDR3aa: ASSTRTGPQGYT
j_gene: TRBJ2-7; d_gene: NA; v_gene: TRBV7-9; CDR3aa: ASSLRKASLEEQY
j_gene: TRBJ1-1; d_gene: TRBD1; v_gene: TRBV5-1; CDR3aa: ASSLLQGGDTEAF
j_gene: TRBJ1-1; d_gene: NA; v_gene: TRBV10-3; CDR3aa: AISESGGPNTEAF
j_gene: TRBJ2-7; d_gene: NA; v_gene: TRBV6-6; CDR3aa: ASSYYTAGAEQY
j_gene: TRBJ1-1; d_gene: TRBD1; v_gene: TRBV11-1; CDR3aa: ASSPGRTGAF
j_gene: TRBJ1-1; d_gene: NA; v_gene: TRBV2; CDR3aa: ASSVQGIGAF
j_gene: TRBJ2-7; d_gene: NA; v_gene: TRBV7-2; CDR3aa: ASSFRPERSEQY
j_gene: TRBJ1-2; d_gene: NA; v_gene: TRBV5-1; CDR3aa: ASSLGAGGGYT
j_gene: TRBJ2-3; d_gene: TRBD1; v_gene: TRBV27; CDR3aa: ASRSGQGILDTQY
j_gene: TRBJ2-2; d_gene: TRBD1; v_gene: TRBV5-4; CDR3aa: ASRPGTGKIGELF